These 32 T cell receptor beta chains came from one sample sequenced in a study of blood T cell repertoires in COVID-19. The assay was immunoSEQ multiplex PCR, and TCRdb's table has in-frame clones only and misses some. The top ten clones hold about 7% of a sample with some 320,000 clones, 75% to 85% of them seen once. The material sequenced was peripheral blood. These receptors all stem from a human donor in a cohort sampled during active COVID-19.

There are a few counts of this clone. The chain has TRBV12-3 or TRBV12-4 and TRBJ1-2; 7 bases line up with TRBD1. V trimming: 6 bases; J trimming: 10 bases; junction bases outside the gene matches: 8. This CDR3 is built from 12 residues. Here the CDR3 reads CASSWGQQNYTF. CDR3 in DNA: TGTGCCAGCAGCTGGGGACAGCAAAACTACACCTTC.

This chain links TRBV7-2 with TRBJ2-3; no clear D gene. With 3 bases removed from V and 6 bases from J, the gap between germline ends came to 13 bases. Looked up from germline, CDR1 is SGHTA and CDR2 is FQGNSA. This CDR3 is built from 14 residues. The DNA for the CDR3 is TGTGCCAGCAGCTTGGGTTTAGGTAGCGATACGCAGTATTTT. It yields the protein CASSLGLGSDTQYF.

CDR3 sequence: CAGTGAPWDTQYF. The CDR3 coding sequence is TGTGCCGGGACAGGGGCACCGTGGGATACGCAGTATTTT. This sequence joins TRBV2 and TRBJ2-3, with 10 nucleotides matching TRBD1. With 11 bases clipped from V and 6 bases from J, the junction kept 8 bases outside the gene matches. Per the germline V gene, CDR1 is SNHLY and CDR2 is FYNNEI. The CDR3 length is 13 residues.

The chain recombines TRBV18 with TRBJ1-2; 7 bases match TRBD1. V dropped 2 bases and J dropped 9; count of bases not matched to a gene: 9. The CDR3 is made up of 14 amino acids. Germline values: CDR1 KGHSH, CDR2 LQKENI. DNA of the CDR3: TGTGCCAGCTCACCATTAGAGGGGGCGCGACGCTACACCTTC. It yields the protein CASSPLEGARRYTF.

This sequence joins TRBV12-3 or TRBV12-4 and TRBJ1-5, with D unresolved. The length of the CDR3 is 13 residues. With 4 bases removed from V and 7 bases from J, the gap between germline ends came to 11 bases. The CDR3 region is CASSYVNGQPQHF. The CDR3 DNA reads as TGTGCCAGCAGTTACGTCAATGGCCAGCCCCAGCATTTT.

The CDR3 spells CASSQDRSYGQTYEQYF. The CDR3 DNA follows: TGTGCCAGCAGCCAAGATCGTTCTTATGGGCAGACCTACGAGCAGTACTTC. The rearrangement links TRBV3-1 (or the pseudogene TRBV3-2) to TRBJ2-7, with D unresolved. Germline lookup yields CDR1 LGHDT and CDR2 YNNKEL (reference sequence). Trimming took off 0 bases at V and 2 bases at J, with 17 bases between the two ends. The CDR3 is 17 amino acids.

This chain uses TRBV7-9 with TRBJ1-6, with D tentatively TRBD1 (5 bases). This CDR3 is 14 amino acids long. Germline V gene lookup returns CDR1 SEHNR and CDR2 FQNEAQ (reference sequence). Trimming stripped 3 bases from V and 7 bases from J, with 10 bases between. In DNA form, the CDR3 reads TGTGCCAGCAGCTTTCCAGGGCAGAATTCACCCCTCCACTTT. It encodes CASSFPGQNSPLHF.

The chain couples TRBV7-9 to TRBJ1-6; D ambiguous. The CDR3 spans 11 residues. Trimming left V 1 base short and J 13 bases short, with 5 bases between. Germline values: CDR1 SEHNR, CDR2 FQNEAQ (reference sequence). The CDR3 is CASSLGGPLHF. CDR3 DNA: TGTGCCAGCAGCTTAGGAGGGCCCCTCCACTTT.

V usage is TRBV11-3 and J usage is TRBJ1-1; no firm D call. Trimming stripped 5 bases from V and 4 bases from J, with 14 bases between. The germline V gene has CDR1 SGHNT and CDR2 YENEEA. This CDR3 is 14 amino acids long. CDR3 sequence reads: CASSPRRSSTEAFF. CDR3 DNA: TGTGCCAGCAGCCCAAGAAGGTCTAGCACTGAAGCTTTCTTT.

V usage is TRBV19 and J usage is TRBJ1-5; no clear D gene. V lost 3 bases and J lost 4, with 7 bases in between. This CDR3 is 13 amino acids long. The V gene's germline CDR1 is LNHDA and CDR2 SQIVND (reference sequence). In DNA, the CDR3 is TGTGCCAGTAGTATCGCCACAAATCAGCCCCAGCATTTT. Translating gives CASSIATNQPQHF.

The chain links TRBV19 to TRBJ2-1; D may be TRBD2 (6 bases). CDR1 and CDR2 (germline): LNHDA, SQIVND (reference sequence). CDR3 length equals 16 residues. V was shortened by 6 bases and J by 0 bases, with 15 bases between the two germline ends. CDR3 residues: CASSRGGSPSYNEQFF. The CDR3 region has the DNA TGTGCCAGTAGCCGGGGAGGCTCACCCTCCTACAATGAGCAGTTCTTC.

The rearrangement uses TRBV4-1 and TRBJ1-3; maybe TRBD1 (6 bases). This CDR3 has 16 residues. Trimming took off 4 bases at V and 0 bases at J, with 13 bases between the two ends. Germline CDR1 MGHRA, CDR2 YSYEKL. CDR3 in amino acids: CASSREQGRSGNTIYF. The CDR3, as DNA: TGCGCCAGCAGCCGGGAACAGGGCCGCTCTGGAAACACCATATATTTT.

This clone was observed a handful of times. The rearrangement links TRBV19 to TRBJ1-1; D is unresolved. V was clipped by 10 bases and J by 8 bases, with 17 bases between them. CDR1 is LNHDA, CDR2 SQIVND, per germline (reference sequence). CDR3 length equals 12 residues. CDR3 bases: TGTGCCACCTACCCGAGGCCGGGAGAAGCTTTCTTT. Translated, it gives CATYPRPGEAFF.

This clone was seen only a few times. At one of its ends the junction is not consistent with the germline gene, which may arise from a read error. This chain uses TRBV11-2 with TRBJ2-2, with D possibly matching TRBD2 (5 bases). Germline V lookup: CDR1 SGHAT, CDR2 FQNNGV. The CDR3 spans 13 residues. The CDR3 nucleotides are TGTGCCAGCAGCCTAGAAGGAGGTGGGGAGCTGTTTTTT. Its translation: CASSLEGGGELFF.

As concerns this clone: This may be a read error: a much more frequent sequence differs by one nucleotide. This sequence joins TRBV7-8 and TRBJ1-1; TRBD1 might be the D (6 bases). The germline CDR1 and CDR2 sequences are SGHVS and FQNEAQ. The CDR3 runs to 15 residues. V was trimmed by 3 bases and J by 4 bases, leaving 15 bases between them. The CDR3 here is CASSFNRQDGTEAFF. The CDR3 nucleotides are TGTGCCAGCAGCTTCAACCGACAGGACGGCACTGAAGCTTTCTTT.

The chain recombines TRBV5-1 with TRBJ2-2; 8 bases agree with TRBD2. The CDR3 is 14 amino acids. Germline V lookup: CDR1 SGHRS, CDR2 YFSETQ. V shed 5 bases, J shed 2 bases, and the junction held 2 bases outside the gene matches. The CDR3 DNA reads as TGCGCCAGCAGACGGGGGGGTAACACCGGGGAGCTGTTTTTT. Its translation is CASRRGGNTGELFF.

This chain connects TRBV2 to TRBJ1-5; D remains ambiguous. With 7 bases removed from V and 8 bases from J, the gap between germline ends came to 15 bases. Germline loops: CDR1 SNHLY, CDR2 FYNNEI. The CDR3 contains 13 residues. The CDR3 nucleotides are TGTGCCAGCAAAAATGATGGGCCGGAGCCCCAGCATTTT. It translates to CASKNDGPEPQHF.

This sequence joins TRBV10-3 and TRBJ1-4, with D possibly being TRBD1 (6 bases). Germline V gene lookup returns CDR1 ENHRY and CDR2 SYGVKD. V dropped 2 bases and J dropped 0 bases, with 13 bases sitting between them. The CDR3 contains 17 residues. CDR3 protein: CAISERQGSPTNEKLFF. The CDR3 DNA sequence: TGTGCCATCAGTGAGCGGCAGGGGTCGCCAACTAATGAAAAACTGTTTTTT.

The chain recombines TRBV6-1 with TRBJ2-7, with D tentatively TRBD1 (5 bases). Germline CDR1 reads MNHNS; CDR2 reads SASEGT. The V gene lost 1 base and the J gene lost 1 base, with 11 bases spanning the gap. The CDR3 runs 15 residues. The CDR3 loop is CASSEGGILSYEQYF. The CDR3 DNA follows: TGTGCCAGCAGTGAAGGGGGCATTCTTTCCTACGAGCAGTACTTC.

The chain joins TRBV19 to TRBJ1-5; possibly TRBD1 for D (6 bases). This CDR3 region has 16 residues. V was shortened by 0 bases and J by 1 base, with 10 bases between the two germline ends. The V gene's germline CDR1 is LNHDA and CDR2 SQIVND (reference sequence). In DNA, the CDR3 is TGTGCCAGTAGTATAGATAGAAGGGGGAGCAATCAGCCCCAGCATTTT. This translates into CASSIDRRGSNQPQHF.

The chain carries TRBV28 and TRBJ1-1; no definite D call. CDR1 and CDR2 from the germline V gene are MDHEN and SYDVKM. V was cut by 2 bases and J by 7 bases, with 8 bases left in between. CDR3 length: 12 residues. CDR3 DNA: TGTGCCAGCAGTTTAGGTTTCGGTGAAGCTTTCTTT. This gives the protein CASSLGFGEAFF.

The CDR3 DNA reads as TGTGCCAGCAGCTTCGGTGGAGGGTCTGAAGCTTTCTTT. It encodes CASSFGGGSEAFF. This chain uses TRBV7-9 with TRBJ1-1; D not certain. CDR1 and CDR2 (germline): SEHNR, FQNEAQ (reference sequence). This CDR3 spans 13 amino acids. V dropped 3 bases and J dropped 6 bases, with 11 bases sitting between them.

V is TRBV30 and J is TRBJ1-1; the D gene is possibly TRBD1 (5 bases). CDR1 is GTSNPN and CDR2 is SVGIG in the germline V gene (reference sequence). The CDR3 runs to 15 residues. Trimming stripped 2 bases from V and 0 bases from J, with 13 bases between. The CDR3 region has the DNA TGTGCCTGGAGTTCACTACAGGAATTGAACACTGAAGCTTTCTTT. Translating it yields CAWSSLQELNTEAFF.

V usage is TRBV6-2 or TRBV6-3 and J usage is TRBJ2-7; D is unclear. This CDR3 has 13 residues. Germline CDR1 is MNHEY and CDR2 is SVGEGT. V was pared by 6 bases and J by 6 bases, with 15 bases between. In DNA, the CDR3 is TGTGCCAGCAGCTATTCACCCTTAGTCGAGCAGTACTTC. This sequence encodes CASSYSPLVEQYF.

The J gene is TRBJ2-4, the V gene TRBV5-1; 14 bases match TRBD2. Germline CDR1 SGHRS, CDR2 YFSETQ. The length of the CDR3 is 19 residues. V was pared by 2 bases and J by 2 bases, with 9 bases of the junction left unmatched. The CDR3 reads CASSLLTSGGAVTKNIQYF. DNA of the CDR3: TGCGCCAGCAGCTTACTGACTAGCGGGGGGGCCGTGACCAAAAACATTCAGTACTTC.

This clone turned up a few times. The rearrangement links TRBV9 to TRBJ1-1; no clear D. There are 15 residues in the CDR3. Germline values: CDR1 SGDLS, CDR2 YYNGEE. V was pared by 0 bases and J by 2 bases, with 11 bases between. The DNA for the CDR3 is TGTGCCAGCAGCGTAGACAACGGAGCAAACACTGAAGCTTTCTTT. Translation: CASSVDNGANTEAFF.

This clone was counted once. This chain joins TRBV4-2 and TRBJ1-6; D unclear. Germline CDR1 reads LGHNA; CDR2 reads YNFKEQ. CDR3 size: 17 residues. V was trimmed by 1 base and J by 7 bases, leaving 17 bases between them. In DNA form, the CDR3 reads TGTGCCAGCAGCCAAGGTCGAGTGATGCGTAAAAATTCACCCCTCCACTTT. Residues: CASSQGRVMRKNSPLHF.

V gene TRBV3-1 (or the pseudogene TRBV3-2) combines with J gene TRBJ1-1, with a possible D match to TRBD1 (6 bases). In germline, CDR1 is LGHDT, CDR2 YNNKEL (reference sequence). This CDR3 has 13 residues. V gave up 6 bases and J gave up 4 bases, with 12 bases separating them. The CDR3 region is CASSLRTVTEAFF. The DNA of the CDR3 is TGTGCCAGCAGTCTTAGGACAGTCACTGAAGCTTTCTTT.

The chain uses TRBV9 and TRBJ2-2; D might be TRBD1 (6 bases). This CDR3 contains 16 residues. Germline V lookup: CDR1 SGDLS, CDR2 YYNGEE. V was cut by 0 bases and J by 0 bases, with 9 bases left in between. DNA of the CDR3: TGTGCCAGCAGCGTAGGGGGGACATCGAACACCGGGGAGCTGTTTTTT. Translated: CASSVGGTSNTGELFF.

The chain couples TRBV11-3 to TRBJ2-1; 7 bases agree with TRBD2. Unmatched junction bases numbered 6, after V lost 4 bases and J lost 6 bases. This CDR3 is 14 amino acids long. CDR1 is SGHNT, CDR2 YENEEA, per germline. CDR3 coding DNA: TGTGCCAGCAGCTCAGCGGGACTAAGCAATGAGCAGTTCTTC. It yields the protein CASSSAGLSNEQFF.

This chain connects TRBV10-2 to TRBJ2-7, with 8 bases matching TRBD1. V dropped 3 bases and J dropped 2; count of bases not matched to a gene: 3. Germline V CDR1 and CDR2: WSHSY, SAAADI. The CDR3 extends over 14 amino acids. CDR3 in amino acids: CASSDGQGAYEQYF. CDR3 nucleotides: TGCGCCAGCAGTGACGGACAGGGCGCCTACGAGCAGTACTTC.

V is TRBV5-6 and J is TRBJ2-7, with 9 nucleotides matching TRBD1. Germline CDR1 and CDR2: SGHDT and YYEEEE. With 0 bases clipped from V and 5 bases from J, the junction kept 6 bases outside the gene matches. The CDR3 is made up of 15 amino acids. The CDR3 sequence: CASSLVDRGSDEQYF. In DNA form, the CDR3 reads TGTGCCAGCAGCTTGGTGGACAGGGGATCAGACGAGCAGTACTTC.